The clone carrying this TCR beta chain was counted a few times. What it binds is unknown. The authors produced TCR alpha and TCR beta cDNA libraries with sample barcodes and UMIs by 5'RACE using constant-segment primers. TCRdb called the 5' RACE reads again in MiXCR, with one record for every CDR3 protein. The sample includes hundreds of thousands of distinct CDR3 sequences, 15% to 20% seen only once; the top ten take roughly 24%. This sample stems from a study of T-cell memory formation after mild COVID-19. The V end lost 0 bases, the J end lost 4 bases, and 18 bases lay between the germline ends. Germline CDR1 is SEHNR and CDR2 is FQNEAQ (reference sequence). The CDR3 has 17 amino acids. Points from the study as a whole: Some clones that responded were present in memory (sampled pre-infection), which suggests cross-reactive memory joined.

The source is a young man who had mild COVID-19 (a few samples of this study predate the infection). Cell type and time point are not known. This chain joins TRBV7-9 and TRBJ1-2; D unclear. Input material: PBMCs or a T cell subset sorted from them (not recorded which). The CDR3 DNA is TGTGCCAGCAGCTTAGCCCCTCTTCTGGTGCGAACCTATGGCTACACCTTC. Its protein product is CASSLAPLLVRTYGYTF.